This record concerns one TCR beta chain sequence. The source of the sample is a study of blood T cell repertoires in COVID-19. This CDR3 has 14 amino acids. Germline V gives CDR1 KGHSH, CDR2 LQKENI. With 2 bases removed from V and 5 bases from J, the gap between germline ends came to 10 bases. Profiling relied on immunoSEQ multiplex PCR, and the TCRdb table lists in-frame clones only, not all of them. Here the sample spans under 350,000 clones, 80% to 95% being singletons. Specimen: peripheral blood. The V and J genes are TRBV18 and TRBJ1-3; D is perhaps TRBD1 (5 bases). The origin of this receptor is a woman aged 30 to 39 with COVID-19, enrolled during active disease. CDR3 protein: CASSPSQGRNTIYF. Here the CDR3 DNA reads TGTGCCAGCTCACCATCTCAGGGAAGAAACACCATATATTTT.